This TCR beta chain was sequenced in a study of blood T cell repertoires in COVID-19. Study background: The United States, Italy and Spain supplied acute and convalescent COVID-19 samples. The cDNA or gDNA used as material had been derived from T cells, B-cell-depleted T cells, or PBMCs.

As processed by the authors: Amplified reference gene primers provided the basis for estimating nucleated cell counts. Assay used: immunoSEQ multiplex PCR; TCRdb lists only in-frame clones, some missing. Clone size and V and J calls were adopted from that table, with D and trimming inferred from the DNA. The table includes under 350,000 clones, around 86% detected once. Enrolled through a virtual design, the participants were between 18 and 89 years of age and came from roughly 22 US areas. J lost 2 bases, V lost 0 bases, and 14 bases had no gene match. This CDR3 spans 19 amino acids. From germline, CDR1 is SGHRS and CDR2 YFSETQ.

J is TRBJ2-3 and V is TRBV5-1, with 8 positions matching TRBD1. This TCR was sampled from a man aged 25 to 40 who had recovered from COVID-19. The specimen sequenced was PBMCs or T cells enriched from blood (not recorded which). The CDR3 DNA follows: TGCGCCAGCAGCTTGGTGGGACAGGTCTCCTTCTACGACACAGATACGCAGTATTTT. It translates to CASSLVGQVSFYDTDTQYF.